Following are 19 T cell receptor beta chains from one sample sequenced in a study of blood T cell repertoires in COVID-19. Using immunoSEQ multiplex PCR, the repertoire was profiled, and TCRdb retains in-frame clones only, with some absent. Of some 130,000 clones in the sample, around 81% were seen once. Sequenced: peripheral blood. The source is a man aged 35 to 55 with active or convalescent COVID-19.

V usage is TRBV9 and J usage is TRBJ2-5; 7 bases fit TRBD1. Per germline, CDR1 SGDLS and CDR2 YYNGEE. This CDR3 region has 14 residues. The V segment lost 0 bases and the J segment 5 bases; nucleotides outside the gene matches: 4. In DNA form, the CDR3 reads TGTGCCAGCAGCGTAGGAGGGGGCTGGGAGACCCAGTACTTC. This gives the protein CASSVGGGWETQYF. Based on the CDR3 plus reference TRBV9 and TRBJ2-5, the full variable domain is DSGVTQTPKHLITATGQRVTLRCSPRSGDLSVYWYQQSLDQGLQFLIQYYNGEERAKGNILERFSAQQFPDLHSELNLSSLELGDSALYFCASSVGGGWETQYFGPGTRLLVL.

The chain links TRBV6-1 to TRBJ1-2, with D maybe TRBD1 (6 bases). V was clipped by 4 bases and J by 5 bases, with 23 bases between them. The CDR3 length is 17 residues. The V gene's germline CDR1 is MNHNS and CDR2 SASEGT. The CDR3 region is CASSVRGGATLSYGYTF. Written as DNA, the CDR3 is TGTGCCAGCAGTGTTCGAGGGGGGGCGACCCTGTCTTATGGCTACACCTTC.

This clone was observed a few times. The rearrangement links TRBV6-2 or TRBV6-3 to TRBJ1-5; D gene ambiguous. The CDR3 contains 14 residues. Germline CDR1 MNHEY, CDR2 SVGEGT. V was shortened by 0 bases and J by 5 bases, with 8 bases between the two germline ends. CDR3 sequence (DNA): TGTGCCAGCAGTTACTCGACGGGGTATCAGCCCCAGCATTTT. Its translation: CASSYSTGYQPQHF.

The chain joins TRBV6-6 to TRBJ2-7; D unresolved. The CDR3 spans 13 residues. Trimming shortened V by 0 bases and J by 4 bases, and 7 bases separated the two germline ends. Per the germline V gene, CDR1 is MNHNY and CDR2 is SVGAGI (reference sequence). This CDR3 is CASSYSGSYEQYF. The CDR3 DNA follows: TGTGCCAGCAGTTACTCGGGCAGTTACGAGCAGTACTTC.

J is TRBJ2-5 and V is TRBV9; possibly TRBD2 for D (6 bases). The CDR3 has 16 amino acids. In germline, CDR1 is SGDLS, CDR2 YYNGEE. With 0 bases removed from V and 5 bases from J, the gap between germline ends came to 17 bases. Here the CDR3 DNA reads TGTGCCAGCAGCGTAGCTGAGGCGGGGTGGGGGGAGACCCAGTACTTC. Translating it yields CASSVAEAGWGETQYF.

This clone has just a few counts. CDR3 amino acids: CASASQRGRNGELFF. CDR3 in DNA: TGTGCCAGCGCTTCCCAACGGGGTCGAAACGGGGAGCTGTTTTTT. The chain couples TRBV21-1 to TRBJ2-2; the table gives TRBD2 as D, unverified against the DNA. TRBV21-1 is tagged as a pseudogene. The CDR3 is 15 amino acids.

The chain is built from TRBV4-1 and TRBJ2-7; no firm D call. Germline-derived CDR1 and CDR2 are MGHRA and YSYEKL. V lost 4 bases to trimming and J lost 3 bases, with 10 bases between them. The CDR3 contains 13 residues. The CDR3 coding sequence is TGCGCCAGCAGCCGCGACTCGGGCTACGAGCAGTACTTC. Translating it yields CASSRDSGYEQYF.

This chain connects TRBV21-1 to TRBJ2-7; no DNA check was done on the table's D call, TRBD1. TRBV21-1 constitutes a pseudogene. The CDR3 has 15 amino acids. The CDR3 region has the DNA TGTGCCAGCAGAATGTCGGGACAGGTGACCTACGAGCAGTACTTC. Its protein is CASRMSGQVTYEQYF.

The chain recombines TRBV7-6 with TRBJ2-2; 12 nucleotides match TRBD2. CDR3 length equals 18 residues. Germline V gene data show CDR1 as SGHVS and CDR2 as FNYEAQ. Trimming cost V 2 bases and J 4 bases; bases outside gene matches: 8. The CDR3 region is CASSLPSGGARFTGELFF. The CDR3 DNA reads TGTGCCAGCAGCTTACCTAGCGGGGGGGCGAGGTTCACCGGGGAGCTGTTTTTT.

The rearrangement uses TRBV5-1 and TRBJ2-7; D remains ambiguous. V was trimmed by 4 bases and J by 7 bases, leaving 15 bases between them. Germline V CDR1 and CDR2: SGHRS, YFSETQ. The CDR3 sequence is 13 residues long. The CDR3 protein is CASSQQAEYEQYF. Here the CDR3 DNA reads TGCGCCAGCAGCCAGCAGGCAGAATATGAGCAGTACTTC.

The CDR3 region is CASSNGFHEQYF. In DNA, the CDR3 is TGTGCCAGTTCCAACGGGTTCCACGAGCAGTACTTC. This chain links TRBV6-5 with TRBJ2-7; D uncertain. CDR1 and CDR2 (germline): MNHEY, SVGAGI. The CDR3 runs 12 residues. Trimming left V 9 bases short and J 5 bases short, with 14 bases between.

This clone has only one observation. The J gene is TRBJ1-2, the V gene TRBV6-5; D might be TRBD1 (5 bases). Trimming stripped 2 bases from V and 6 bases from J, with 10 bases between. CDR1 and CDR2 (germline): MNHEY, SVGAGI. This CDR3 contains 13 residues. The CDR3 nucleotides read TGTGCCAGCAGTTACGACCTCAGGGATGGCTACACCTTC. This codes for CASSYDLRDGYTF.

J is TRBJ2-1 and V is TRBV5-4, with D possibly being TRBD1 (9 bases). V was trimmed by 4 bases and J by 7 bases, leaving 18 bases between them. This CDR3 has 15 residues. The germline CDR1 and CDR2 sequences are SGHNT and YYREEE (reference sequence). CDR3 nucleotides: TGTGCCAGCAGCCCGGGGGGGACAGGGTATAATGAGCAGTTCTTC. Protein product: CASSPGGTGYNEQFF.

In this sample, this clone turned up a few times. The gene calls are TRBV10-3 and TRBJ1-1, with 9 bases lining up with TRBD1. This CDR3 comprises 13 residues. Trimming took 10 bases from V and 7 from J; bases not matched to a gene: 10. The germline gives CDR1 ENHRY, CDR2 SYGVKD. CDR3: CATAGTGKIEAFF. For the CDR3, the DNA is TGTGCCACCGCTGGGACAGGGAAAATTGAAGCTTTCTTT.

V usage is TRBV2 and J usage is TRBJ2-5; D ambiguous. Looked up from germline, CDR1 is SNHLY and CDR2 is FYNNEI. This CDR3 is 11 amino acids long. Trimming left V 2 bases short and J 5 bases short, with 3 bases between. The CDR3: CASSESETQYF. The CDR3 nucleotides are TGTGCCAGCAGTGAATCGGAGACCCAGTACTTC.

The genes are TRBV27 and TRBJ1-6; a possible D gene is TRBD1 (5 bases). The germline gives CDR1 MNHEY, CDR2 SMNVEV (reference sequence). The V and J ends lost 5 bases and 4 bases respectively, with 12 bases between them. CDR3 size: 15 residues. The CDR3 protein is CASSPDKGYNSPLHF. In DNA, the CDR3 is TGTGCCAGCAGTCCGGACAAGGGGTATAATTCACCCCTCCACTTT.

The chain couples TRBV5-3 to TRBJ2-7; perhaps TRBD1 as D (5 bases). TRBV5-3 is flagged as an ORF with uncertain function. V dropped 3 bases and J dropped 4 bases, with 14 bases sitting between them. The CDR3 spans 14 residues. CDR3 nucleotide sequence: TGTGCCAGAAGCTGGAAACCTAACAGGTACGAGCAGTACTTC. Its protein product is CARSWKPNRYEQYF.

The chain employs TRBV5-1 and TRBJ2-7; 7 bases fit TRBD2. V lost 4 bases, J lost 0 bases, and 4 bases stayed unmatched. From germline, CDR1 is SGHRS and CDR2 YFSETQ. The CDR3 has 14 residues. CDR3 DNA: TGCGCCAGCAGCACCACGGGGGGCTCCTACGAGCAGTACTTC. Its protein is CASSTTGGSYEQYF.

This clone was seen a few times. V and J are TRBV2 and TRBJ1-5; possible D gene TRBD1, 6 bases. The CDR3 has 13 amino acids. V shed 6 bases and J shed 9 bases, with 15 bases lying between them. From germline, CDR1 is SNHLY and CDR2 FYNNEI. As DNA, the CDR3 is TGTGCCAGCAGCCCGGGGGGGCGTTGGCCCCAGCATTTT. Translation gives CASSPGGRWPQHF.